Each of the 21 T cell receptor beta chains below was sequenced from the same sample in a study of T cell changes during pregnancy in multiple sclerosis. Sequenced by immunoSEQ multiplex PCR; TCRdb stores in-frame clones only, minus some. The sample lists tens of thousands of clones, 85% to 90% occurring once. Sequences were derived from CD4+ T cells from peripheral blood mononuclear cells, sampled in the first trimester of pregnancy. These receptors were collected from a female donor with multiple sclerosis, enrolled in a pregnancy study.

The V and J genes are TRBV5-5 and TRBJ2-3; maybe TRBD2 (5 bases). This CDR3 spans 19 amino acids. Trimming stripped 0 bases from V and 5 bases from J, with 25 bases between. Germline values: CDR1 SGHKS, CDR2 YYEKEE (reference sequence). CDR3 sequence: CASSLAKSGAVGIRDTQYF. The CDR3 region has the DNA TGTGCCAGCAGCTTGGCCAAGTCTGGAGCGGTGGGGATAAGAGATACGCAGTATTTT.

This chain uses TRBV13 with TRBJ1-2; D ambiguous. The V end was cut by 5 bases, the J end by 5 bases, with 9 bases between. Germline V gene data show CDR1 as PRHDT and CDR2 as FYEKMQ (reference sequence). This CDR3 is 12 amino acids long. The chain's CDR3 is CASSLDTYGYTF. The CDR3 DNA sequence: TGTGCCAGCAGCCTCGACACTTATGGCTACACCTTC. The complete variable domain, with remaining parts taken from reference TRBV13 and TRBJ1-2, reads AAGVIQSPRHLIKEKRETATLKCYPIPRHDTVYWYQQGPGQDPQFLISFYEKMQSDKGSIPDRFSAQQFSDYHSELNMSSLELGDSALYFCASSLDTYGYTFGSGTRLTVV.

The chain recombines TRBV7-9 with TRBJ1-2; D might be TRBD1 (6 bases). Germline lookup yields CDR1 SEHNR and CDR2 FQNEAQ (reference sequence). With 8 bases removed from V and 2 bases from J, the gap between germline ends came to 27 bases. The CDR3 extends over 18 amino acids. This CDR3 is CASHTPAGTSIKNYGYTF. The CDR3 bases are TGTGCCAGCCATACCCCAGCCGGGACATCTATTAAGAACTATGGCTACACCTTC.

In DNA form, the CDR3 reads TGCGCCAGCAGCACAACTACAGGGGTTGACACTGAAGCTTTCTTT. This sequence encodes CASSTTTGVDTEAFF. This sequence joins TRBV5-1 and TRBJ1-1; 7 bases match TRBD1. V lost 4 bases, J lost 3 bases, and 9 bases stayed unmatched. The CDR3 is 15 residues long. Germline CDR1 and CDR2: SGHRS and YFSETQ.

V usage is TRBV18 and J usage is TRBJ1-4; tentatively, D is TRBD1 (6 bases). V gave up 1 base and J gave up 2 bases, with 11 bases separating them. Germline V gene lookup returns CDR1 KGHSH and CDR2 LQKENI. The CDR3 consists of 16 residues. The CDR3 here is CASSPRTAGTNEKLFF. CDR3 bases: TGTGCCAGCTCACCACGGACAGCCGGGACTAATGAAAAACTGTTTTTT.

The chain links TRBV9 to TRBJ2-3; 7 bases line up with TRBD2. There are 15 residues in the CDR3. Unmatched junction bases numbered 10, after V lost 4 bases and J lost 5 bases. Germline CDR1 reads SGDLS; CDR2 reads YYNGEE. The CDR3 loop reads CASSSSSGRVDTQYF. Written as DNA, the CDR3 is TGTGCCAGCAGCAGTAGCTCGGGGAGGGTAGATACGCAGTATTTT.

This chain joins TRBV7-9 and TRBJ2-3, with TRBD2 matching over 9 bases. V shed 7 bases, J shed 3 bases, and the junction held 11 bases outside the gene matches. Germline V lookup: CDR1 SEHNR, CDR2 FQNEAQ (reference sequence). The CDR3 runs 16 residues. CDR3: CASTPNAGGPTDTQYF. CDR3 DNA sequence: TGTGCCAGCACCCCCAACGCGGGAGGGCCGACAGATACGCAGTATTTT.

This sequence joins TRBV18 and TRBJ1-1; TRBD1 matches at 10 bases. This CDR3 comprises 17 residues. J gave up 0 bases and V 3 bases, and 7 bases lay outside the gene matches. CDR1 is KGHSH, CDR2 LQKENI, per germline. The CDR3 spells CASSPQPGQGMNTEAFF. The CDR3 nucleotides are TGTGCCAGCTCACCTCAACCGGGACAGGGGATGAACACTGAAGCTTTCTTT.

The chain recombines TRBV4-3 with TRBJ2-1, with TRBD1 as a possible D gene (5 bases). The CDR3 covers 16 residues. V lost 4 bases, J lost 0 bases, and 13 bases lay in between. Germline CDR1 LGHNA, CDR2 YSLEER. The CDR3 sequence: CASSPMTVSSYNEQFF. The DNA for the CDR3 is TGCGCCAGCAGCCCTATGACAGTGAGCTCCTACAATGAGCAGTTCTTC.

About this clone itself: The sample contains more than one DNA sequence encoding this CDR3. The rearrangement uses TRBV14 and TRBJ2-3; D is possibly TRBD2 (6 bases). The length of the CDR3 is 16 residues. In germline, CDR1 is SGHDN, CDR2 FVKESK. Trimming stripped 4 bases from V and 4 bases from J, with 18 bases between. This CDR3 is CASSLQTSGRSDTQYF. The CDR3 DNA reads TGTGCCAGCAGCCTTCAGACTAGTGGGAGATCAGATACGCAGTATTTT. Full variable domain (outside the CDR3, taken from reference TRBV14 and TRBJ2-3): EAGVTQFPSHSVIEKGQTVTLRCDPISGHDNLYWYRRVMGKEIKFLLHFVKESKQDESGMPNNRFLAERTGGTYSTLKVQPAELEDSGVYFCASSLQTSGRSDTQYFGPGTRLTVL.

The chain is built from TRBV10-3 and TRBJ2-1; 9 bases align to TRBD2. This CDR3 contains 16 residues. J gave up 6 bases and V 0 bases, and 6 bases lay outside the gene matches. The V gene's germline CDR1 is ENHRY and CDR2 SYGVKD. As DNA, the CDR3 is TGTGCCATCAGTGAGTCTTTAGCGGGAGTTGTCAATGAGCAGTTCTTC. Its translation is CAISESLAGVVNEQFF.

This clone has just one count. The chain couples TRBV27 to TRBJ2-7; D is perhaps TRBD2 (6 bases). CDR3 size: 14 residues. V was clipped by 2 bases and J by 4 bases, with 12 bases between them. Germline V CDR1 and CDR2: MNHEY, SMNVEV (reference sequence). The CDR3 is CASSLRPGRYEQYF. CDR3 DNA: TGTGCCAGCAGTTTACGCCCGGGGAGGTACGAGCAGTACTTC.

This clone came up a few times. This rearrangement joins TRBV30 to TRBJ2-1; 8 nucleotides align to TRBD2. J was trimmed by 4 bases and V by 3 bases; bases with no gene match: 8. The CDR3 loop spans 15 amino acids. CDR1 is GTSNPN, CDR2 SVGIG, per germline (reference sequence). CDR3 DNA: TGTGCCTGGAGCTTCGGGCGGGAGGAGTACAATGAGCAGTTCTTC. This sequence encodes CAWSFGREEYNEQFF. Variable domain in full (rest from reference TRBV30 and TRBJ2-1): SQTIHQWPATLVQPVGSPLSLECTVEGTSNPNLYWYRQAAGRGLQLLFYSVGIGQISSEVPQNLSASRPQDRQFILSSKKLLLSDSGFYLCAWSFGREEYNEQFFGPGTRLTVL.

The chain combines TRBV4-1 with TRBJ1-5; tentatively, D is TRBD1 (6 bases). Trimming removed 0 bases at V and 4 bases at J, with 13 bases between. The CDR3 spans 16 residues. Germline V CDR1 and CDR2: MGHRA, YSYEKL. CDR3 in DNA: TGCGCCAGCAGCCAAGAGGGCAGGGGAGTAAATCAGCCCCAGCATTTT. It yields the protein CASSQEGRGVNQPQHF.

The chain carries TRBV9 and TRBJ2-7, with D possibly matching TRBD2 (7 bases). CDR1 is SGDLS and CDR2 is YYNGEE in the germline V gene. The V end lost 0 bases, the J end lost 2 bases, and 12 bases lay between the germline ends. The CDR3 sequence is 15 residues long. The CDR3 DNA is TGTGCCAGCAGCGTAGAGGGGGAGGGGACCTACGAGCAGTACTTC. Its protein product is CASSVEGEGTYEQYF.

This CDR3 reads CASSLPQGWNQPQHF. DNA of the CDR3: TGTGCCAGCAGTTTACCGCAGGGATGGAATCAGCCCCAGCATTTT. The chain carries TRBV28 and TRBJ1-5, with a possible D match to TRBD1 (5 bases). Trimming stripped 2 bases from V and 4 bases from J, with 12 bases between. The CDR3 is 15 amino acids. Germline V gene data show CDR1 as MDHEN and CDR2 as SYDVKM.

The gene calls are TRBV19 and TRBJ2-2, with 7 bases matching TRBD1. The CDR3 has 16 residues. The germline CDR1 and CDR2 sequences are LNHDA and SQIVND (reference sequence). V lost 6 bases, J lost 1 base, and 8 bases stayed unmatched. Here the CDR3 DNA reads TGTGCCAGTAGAATCCCGGGACAGAAGAACACCGGGGAGCTGTTTTTT. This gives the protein CASRIPGQKNTGELFF.

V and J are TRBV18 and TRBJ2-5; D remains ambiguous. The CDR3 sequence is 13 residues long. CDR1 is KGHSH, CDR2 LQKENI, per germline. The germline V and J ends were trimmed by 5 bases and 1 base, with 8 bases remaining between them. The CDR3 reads CASSTGSQETQYF. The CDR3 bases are TGTGCCAGCTCAACCGGGTCCCAAGAGACCCAGTACTTC.

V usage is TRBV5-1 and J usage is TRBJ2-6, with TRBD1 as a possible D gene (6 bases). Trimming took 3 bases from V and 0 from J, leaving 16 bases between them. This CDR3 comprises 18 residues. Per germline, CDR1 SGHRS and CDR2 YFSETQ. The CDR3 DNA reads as TGCGCCAGCAGCTCCTCTCGGACAGATTACTCTGGGGCCAACGTCCTGACTTTC. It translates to CASSSSRTDYSGANVLTF.

The CDR3 loop is CASSFGFGTGDLRNIQYF. For the CDR3, the DNA is TGTGCCAGCAGTTTCGGGTTCGGGACAGGGGATTTGCGAAACATTCAGTACTTC. This chain uses TRBV28 with TRBJ2-4; 10 bases are a match to TRBD1. The germline V gene has CDR1 MDHEN and CDR2 SYDVKM. With V trimmed by 3 bases and J by 6 bases, 14 bases remained unmatched. This CDR3 is 18 amino acids long.

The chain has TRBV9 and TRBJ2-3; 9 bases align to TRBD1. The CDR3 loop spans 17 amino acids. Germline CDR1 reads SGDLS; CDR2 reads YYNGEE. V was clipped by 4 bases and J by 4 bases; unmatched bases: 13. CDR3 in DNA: TGTGCCAGCAGCACGCGACAAAGGACAGGGGTCGCAGATACGCAGTATTTT. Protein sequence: CASSTRQRTGVADTQYF.